This T cell receptor (beta chain) came from a study of regulatory T cells in long-lasting Graves disease. Study-level findings and limits: TRBV28 was favored in persistent disease, as were TRBJ1-2 and TRBJ2-5. Newly diagnosed patients had higher TCR diversity than persistent Graves' patients did.

Only a few counts were recorded for this clonotype. Its antigen is currently unknown. The TCR beta library used iRepertoire HTBI primers with Arm-PCR amplification of CDR3. TCRdb itself ran the multiplex PCR reads through MiXCR, one entry per CDR3 protein. The top ten clones hold roughly an eighth of a sample with around 480,000 distinct CDR3 sequences, 15% to 20% of them seen once. V gave up 5 bases and J gave up 6 bases, with 20 bases separating them. There are 15 residues in the CDR3. The germline CDR1 and CDR2 sequences are MNHEY and SMNVEV (reference sequence). Sample time point: newly diagnosed GD, antithyroid drugs for less than 3 months. Scientists built the TCR library using RNA that was extracted from PBMCs. EDTA tubes received approximately 8.4 milliliters of collected peripheral blood. These data are also associated with another study on T cells in Graves' hyperthyroidism and ophthalmopathy. In that study: Within blood appeared most thyroid clonotypes that had expanded above 0.001.

The rearrangement links TRBV27 to TRBJ2-7; no reliable D call. The material sequenced was peripheral blood mononuclear cells (PBMCs), taken at new diagnosis, from a patient treated with antithyroid drugs. The sequence came from a man aged 35 to 55 with Graves disease. In DNA form, the CDR3 reads TGTGCCAGCAGTGTAGTCGGTGGGGTGCACCGCGAGCAGTACTTC. It translates to CASSVVGGVHREQYF.